This entry lists 9 T cell receptor beta chains sequenced from one sample in a study of T cell responses to AZD1222 COVID-19 vaccine. Here immunoSEQ multiplex PCR was the method, and the copy in TCRdb shows in-frame clones only, minus some. Of roughly 150,000 clones in the sample, around 90% were seen once. The sequencing used peripheral blood, collected 28 days after the second AZD1222 dose. Receptor source: an adult who received the AZD1222 COVID-19 vaccine.

This chain links TRBV12-5 with TRBJ1-6, with D perhaps TRBD1 (6 bases). This CDR3 comprises 17 residues. Germline CDR1 reads LGHNT; CDR2 reads FRNRAP. V lost 6 bases, J lost 5 bases, and 20 bases lay in between. This chain's CDR3 is CASGLVVGTPNNSPLHF. In nucleotides, the CDR3 is TGTGCTAGTGGCCTAGTTGTCGGGACACCAAATAATTCACCCCTCCACTTT.

The CDR3 DNA sequence: TGCGCCAGCAGCCCAGCCGGGACAGCCCCCACAGATACGCAGTATTTT. This gives the protein CASSPAGTAPTDTQYF. The V call is TRBV5-1, the J call TRBJ2-3; 7 bases are shared with TRBD1. Germline lookup yields CDR1 SGHRS and CDR2 YFSETQ. CDR3 size: 16 residues. Losses at the gene ends were 4 bases for V and 2 bases for J; bases not matched to a gene: 10.

This chain links TRBV7-2 with TRBJ2-7; D possibly uses TRBD1 or TRBD2 (7 bases each). The CDR3 contains 15 residues. Germline V gene lookup returns CDR1 SGHTA and CDR2 FQGNSA. V dropped 5 bases and J dropped 5 bases, with 19 bases sitting between them. CDR3 amino acids: CASSPVRGGGNEQYF. DNA for the CDR3: TGTGCCAGCAGCCCGGTCCGGGGAGGGGGCAACGAGCAGTACTTC.

The V and J genes are TRBV11-2 and TRBJ2-7; TRBD1 aligns across 7 bases. The germline V gene encodes CDR1 SGHAT and CDR2 FQNNGV. After removal of 5 bases from V and 0 bases from J, the junction contained 4 bases not matched to a gene. The CDR3 is made up of 14 amino acids. CDR3 amino acids: CASSLGQYSYEQYF. CDR3 nucleotides: TGTGCCAGCAGCCTGGGACAGTACTCCTACGAGCAGTACTTC.

This clone was observed a single time. The V gene is TRBV10-3, the J gene TRBJ1-2; 10 positions agree with TRBD1. Germline V lookup: CDR1 ENHRY, CDR2 SYGVKD. CDR3 size: 14 residues. V trimming: 8 bases; J trimming: 4 bases; junction bases outside the gene matches: 7. CDR3 sequence (DNA): TGTGCCATCGAAGGGGACAGGGGAGGCTATGGCTACACCTTC. This translates into CAIEGDRGGYGYTF.

The rearrangement joins TRBV4-1 to TRBJ2-1; possibly TRBD2 for D (7 bases). There are 16 residues in the CDR3. The germline V gene has CDR1 MGHRA and CDR2 YSYEKL. Trimming took off 3 bases at V and 4 bases at J, with 16 bases between the two ends. In DNA form, the CDR3 reads TGCGCCAGCAGCCAGGCAGGGGACGGGGGGTACAATGAGCAGTTCTTC. This gives the protein CASSQAGDGGYNEQFF.

The rearrangement joins TRBV9 to TRBJ1-1; D unresolved. Trimming stripped 1 base from V and 3 bases from J, with 7 bases between. The germline gives CDR1 SGDLS, CDR2 YYNGEE. This CDR3 is built from 13 residues. CDR3 region: CASSVSVDTEAFF. The CDR3 DNA sequence: TGTGCCAGCAGCGTATCAGTGGACACTGAAGCTTTCTTT.

V usage is TRBV30 and J usage is TRBJ1-2; D gene ambiguous. CDR1 and CDR2 (germline): GTSNPN, SVGIG (reference sequence). V shed 3 bases and J shed 2 bases, with 10 bases lying between them. CDR3 size: 13 residues. For the CDR3, the DNA is TGTGCCTGGAGAGGTGCCGGAAACTATGGCTACACCTTC. This translates into CAWRGAGNYGYTF.

By sample fraction, this clone is medium-sized. V usage is TRBV6-5 and J usage is TRBJ1-1; no clear D gene. The V gene lost 6 bases and the J gene lost 1 base, with 9 bases spanning the gap. CDR1 and CDR2 from the germline V gene are MNHEY and SVGAGI. The CDR3 runs 13 residues. CDR3 bases: TGTGCCAGCAGGACCGATGAGAACACTGAAGCTTTCTTT. Translating gives CASRTDENTEAFF.